Detailed here is one T cell receptor beta chain. Its specificity is not known. This sample was included in a study of T-cell memory formation after mild COVID-19. Study-level findings and limits: The study detected some responding clones in pre-infection memory, suggesting cross-reactive memory joined. A second wave of clones peaked on day 37, and their SARS-CoV-2 specificity went unconfirmed. Clones shrinking between day 15 and 85 showed a balanced CD4/CD8 split, and those that grew later tilted toward CD4+.

Via MiXCR, TCRdb re-called the 5' RACE reads, giving one row per CDR3 protein. The data contain about 400,000 distinct CDR3 sequences, around an eighth of them seen just once; the ten biggest clones take up 22%. Trimming shortened V by 1 base and J by 7 bases, and 7 bases separated the two germline ends. This CDR3 has 12 amino acids. CDR1 and CDR2 (germline): SEHNR, FQNEAQ (reference sequence). The sequenced sample consisted of PBMCs or a T cell subset sorted from them (not recorded which). This clonotype was obtained from a man younger than 30 who had mild COVID-19 (a few samples of this study predate the infection). Cell type and time point are not known. The rearrangement uses TRBV7-9 and TRBJ2-5; D unresolved. The CDR3 coding sequence is TGTGCCAGCAGCTTAGGGCCCGCGACCCAGTACTTC. Its translation is CASSLGPATQYF.